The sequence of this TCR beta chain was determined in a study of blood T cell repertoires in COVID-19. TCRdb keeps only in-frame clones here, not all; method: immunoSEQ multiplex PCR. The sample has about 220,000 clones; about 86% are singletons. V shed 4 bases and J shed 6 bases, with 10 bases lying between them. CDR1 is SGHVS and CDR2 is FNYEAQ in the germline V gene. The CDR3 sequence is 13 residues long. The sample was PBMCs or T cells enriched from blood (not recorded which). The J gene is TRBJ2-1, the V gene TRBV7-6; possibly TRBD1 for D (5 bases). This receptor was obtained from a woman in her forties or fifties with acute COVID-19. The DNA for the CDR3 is TGTGCCAGCAGCTCAGGGATACGCAATGAGCAGTTCTTC. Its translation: CASSSGIRNEQFF.